This TCR beta chain was obtained from a study of human T cells and chemical hapten exposure. About the study: Across its roughly 24 weeks, the study gave patients weekly diphenylcyclopropenone doses to the scalp.

Documented time point: patch test 2, 6 weeks after DPC sensitization. Noted treatment: therapeutic diphenylcyclopropenone sensitization with weekly scalp DPC. In germline, CDR1 is SGHNT, CDR2 YYREEE (reference sequence). This CDR3 has 15 amino acids. V was trimmed by 3 bases and J by 3 bases, leaving 15 bases between them. MiXCR, run by TCRdb on the RACE reads, gives a single entry per CDR3 protein. This sample carries fewer than 100,000 distinct CDR3 sequences, more than 9% of them seen once, and the ten largest clones take around 1.5%. The sample consisted of whole blood, taken in connection with sensitization to the hapten diphenylcyclopropenone (DPC). This chain links TRBV5-4 with TRBJ1-2; D remains unclear. The source is a man between 18 and 29 years old with alopecia areata. Some clones in this sample may be carry-over from other donors' samples. As DNA, the CDR3 is TGTGCCAGCAGCTCCCCAAATCAGGTAGACTATGGCTACACCTTC. This translates into CASSSPNQVDYGYTF.